This T cell receptor (beta chain) appears in the sequencing data of a study of T cell responses to AZD1222 COVID-19 vaccine. Turning to this clone: Its target is not known.

Repertoires were generated with immunoSEQ multiplex PCR, while TCRdb's copy carries only in-frame clones and drops some. The sample has approximately 210,000 clones, approximately 94% seen once. Study-wide results and caveats: Along spike, vaccine-associated CD4 TCRs were found throughout, with dominance at 160-218 and 743-854. Nearly half of spike-specific TCRs reportedly target variant regions that are unmutated in the B.1.351 and B.1.1.7 variants. Only a handful of AZD1222 recipients tested seropositive at baseline. Most donors were white British, females outnumbered males, and clonal diversity was possibly underestimated.

This TCR was recovered from an adult who received the MenACWY meningococcal vaccine as a control. The specimen was peripheral blood, collected 28 days after the second dose of the MenACWY control vaccine.

The CDR3 sequence is CASSAGTGGYGYTF. The DNA for the CDR3 is TGTGCCAGCAGTGCCGGGACAGGGGGCTATGGCTACACCTTC. The chain has TRBV27 and TRBJ1-2; 11 nucleotides agree with TRBD1. V gave up 5 bases and J gave up 4 bases; unmatched junction bases: 3. The CDR3 has 14 residues. CDR1 is MNHEY, CDR2 SMNVEV, per germline (reference sequence).